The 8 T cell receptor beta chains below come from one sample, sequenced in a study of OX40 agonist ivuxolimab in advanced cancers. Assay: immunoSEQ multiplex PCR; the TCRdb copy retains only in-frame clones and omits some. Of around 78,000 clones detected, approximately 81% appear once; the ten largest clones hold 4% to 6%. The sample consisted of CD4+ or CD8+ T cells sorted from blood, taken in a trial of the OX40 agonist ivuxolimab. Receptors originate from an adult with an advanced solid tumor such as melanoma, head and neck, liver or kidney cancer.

The DNA of the CDR3 is TGTGCCAGCAGCCCGAGACGGACAGGGGGAAATTCACCCCTCCACTTT. As protein: CASSPRRTGGNSPLHF. This chain links TRBV13 with TRBJ1-6, with 10 positions matching TRBD1. The germline V gene has CDR1 PRHDT and CDR2 FYEKMQ (reference sequence). This CDR3 is built from 16 residues. V trimming: 5 bases; J trimming: 7 bases; junction bases outside the gene matches: 8.

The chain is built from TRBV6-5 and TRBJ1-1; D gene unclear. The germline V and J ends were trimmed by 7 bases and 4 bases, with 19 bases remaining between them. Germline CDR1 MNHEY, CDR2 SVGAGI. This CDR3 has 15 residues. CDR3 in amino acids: CASIDVSIGITEAFF. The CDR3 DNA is TGTGCCAGCATCGACGTGTCTATTGGGATCACTGAAGCTTTCTTT.

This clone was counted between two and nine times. CDR3: CASSLVTGGTEAFF. CDR3 nucleotides: TGCGCCAGCAGCTTGGTGACGGGGGGCACTGAAGCTTTCTTT. The rearrangement joins TRBV5-1 to TRBJ1-1; a weak D match, TRBD1 (5 bases). CDR3 length: 14 amino acids. The germline gives CDR1 SGHRS, CDR2 YFSETQ. V was shortened by 0 bases and J by 4 bases, with 10 bases between the two germline ends.

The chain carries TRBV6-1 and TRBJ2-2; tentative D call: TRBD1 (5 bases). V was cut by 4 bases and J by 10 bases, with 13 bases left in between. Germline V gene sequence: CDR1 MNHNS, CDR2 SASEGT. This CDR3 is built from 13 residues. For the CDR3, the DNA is TGTGCCAGCAGTGCACTTAGGGGTTTGGAGCTGTTTTTT. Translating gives CASSALRGLELFF.

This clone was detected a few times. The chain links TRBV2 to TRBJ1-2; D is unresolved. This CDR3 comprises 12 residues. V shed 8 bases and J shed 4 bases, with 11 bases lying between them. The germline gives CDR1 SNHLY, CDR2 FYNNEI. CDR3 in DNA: TGTGCCAGCGAGGGAGGCGTCTATGGCTACACCTTC. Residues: CASEGGVYGYTF.

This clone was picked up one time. The CDR3 spells CASSLGAGSPNQPQHF. CDR3 in DNA: TGTGCCAGCAGCTTAGGGGCAGGGAGTCCCAATCAGCCCCAGCATTTT. The chain has TRBV7-9 and TRBJ1-5; a weak D match, TRBD1 (5 bases). Germline V gene sequence: CDR1 SEHNR, CDR2 FQNEAQ (reference sequence). This CDR3 contains 16 residues. The germline V and J ends were trimmed by 1 base and 3 bases, with 13 bases remaining between them.

The CDR3 DNA reads as TGTGCCAGCAGCCAAGATACAGGAACCTACGAGCAGTACTTC. This gives the protein CASSQDTGTYEQYF. The V and J genes are TRBV7-9 and TRBJ2-7; a possible D gene is TRBD1 (5 bases). Looked up from germline, CDR1 is SEHNR and CDR2 is FQNEAQ (reference sequence). This CDR3 is 14 amino acids long. The V gene lost 5 bases and the J gene lost 2 bases, with 13 bases spanning the gap.

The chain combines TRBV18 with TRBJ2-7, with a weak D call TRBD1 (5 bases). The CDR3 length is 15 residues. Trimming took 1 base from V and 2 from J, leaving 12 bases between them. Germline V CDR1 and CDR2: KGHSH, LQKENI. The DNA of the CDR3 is TGTGCCAGCTCACCACTAGGGGAAAACGCCTACGAGCAGTACTTC. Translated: CASSPLGENAYEQYF.